This is a list of T cell receptor beta chains from one sample in a study of shared clonotypes between healthy human individuals. Sequencing used immunoSEQ multiplex PCR; TCRdb keeps in-frame clones, though not all of them. The sample lists approximately 2,300,000 clones, approximately 90% seen once, with approximately 0.41% in the top ten. Sequencing was done on a sample of naive CD4+ T cells from PBMCs. These receptors were collected from a man between 18 and 35 years old in good health. Some clones in this sample may be carry-over from other donors' samples. The CDR3 runs from the conserved cysteine through the conserved F or W. The D gene is left open where the match is weak. Some rows mark clone size as missing; the rest say once, few, many or name a class of expanded clone.

D,V,size,J,DNA,CDR3
TRBD2,TRBV29-1,.,TRBJ2-3,TGCAGCGTTGGGGCTAGCGGTCCCACAGATACGCAGTATTTT,CSVGASGPTDTQYF
.,TRBV28,few,TRBJ1-2,TGTGCCAGCAGTTCCCCCGGCAGGGCCTATGGCTACACCTTC,CASSSPGRAYGYTF
.,TRBV5-1,.,TRBJ2-2,TGCGCCAGCAGTGCCCCCGGGACGGGGAACACCGGGGAGCTGTTTTTT,CASSAPGTGNTGELFF
.,TRBV5-1,once,TRBJ2-5,TGCGCCAGCAGCTGGGGGGAAGTGCCCCAAGAGACCCAGTACTTC,CASSWGEVPQETQYF
TRBD1,TRBV18,.,TRBJ2-2,TGTGCCAGCTCACCTCTAACAGGGGTAAACACCGGGGAGCTGTTTTTT,CASSPLTGVNTGELFF
.,TRBV6-7,.,TRBJ2-5,TGTGCCAGCAGTTCCGTCCAACAGGGATTTCAAGAGACCCAGTACTTC,CASSSVQQGFQETQYF
.,TRBV10-3,.,TRBJ1-3,TGTGCCATCACCGGGGATGCGAGAGGAAACACCATATATTTT,CAITGDARGNTIYF
TRBD1,TRBV18,.,TRBJ2-7,TGTGCCAGCTCACCCTCGGGACAGGACTACGAGCAGTACTTC,CASSPSGQDYEQYF
.,TRBV9,.,TRBJ2-3,TGTGCCAGCAGCTCCCAGACAGGCTATAGCACAGATACGCAGTATTTT,CASSSQTGYSTDTQYF
.,TRBV19,.,TRBJ2-3,TGTGCCAGTAGTCCCGGGACGGTTGGGACAGATACGCAGTATTTT,CASSPGTVGTDTQYF
.,TRBV28,.,TRBJ2-1,TGTGCCAGCAATTCCGGGAGTCATAATGAGCAGTTCTTC,CASNSGSHNEQFF
TRBD1,TRBV7-8,.,TRBJ2-5,TGTGCCAGCAGCCACGGGACAGAAGAGACCCAGTACTTC,CASSHGTEETQYF
.,TRBV5-1,.,TRBJ2-1,TGCGCCAGCAGCGCTACTAGGAATGAGCAGTTCTTC,CASSATRNEQFF
TRBD1,TRBV5-1,.,TRBJ2-7,TGCGCCAGCAGCTCCGGGACAGCGATATCCTACGAGCAGTACTTC,CASSSGTAISYEQYF
.,TRBV7-9,.,TRBJ1-1,TGTGCCAGCAGCCCAACGGGGGCGAGGACTGAAGCTTTCTTT,CASSPTGARTEAFF
.,TRBV29-1,.,TRBJ1-1,TGCAGCGTTGCGCATCTACCTAACACTGAAGCTTTCTTT,CSVAHLPNTEAFF
TRBD1,TRBV28,.,TRBJ1-1,TGTGCCAGCAGTTTAGGGCAGGGGGCTGGGGACACTGAAGCTTTCTTT,CASSLGQGAGDTEAFF
TRBD1,TRBV4-3,.,TRBJ2-7,TGCGCCAGCAGCCAAGAGGACAGGATCCACGAGCAGTACTTC,CASSQEDRIHEQYF
TRBD1,TRBV9,.,TRBJ2-1,TGTGCCAGCAGCGTAGGGGACAGTGGAAGGGAGCAGTTCTTC,CASSVGDSGREQFF
.,TRBV11-2,.,TRBJ1-2,TGTGCCAGCAGCCCGGGCGGTATCTATGGCTACACCTTC,CASSPGGIYGYTF
TRBD1,TRBV11-3,.,TRBJ2-7,TGTGCCAGCAGCCCATCCGACAAGGGCAGGGGGCCCTACGAGCAGTACTTC,CASSPSDKGRGPYEQYF
.,TRBV30,.,TRBJ1-1,TGTGCCTGGAGTGCCGGAGGGGGGAGGGAAGCTTTCTTT,CAWSAGGGREAFF
.,TRBV6-1,.,TRBJ2-2,TGTGCCAGCAGTGAACTTTTGAAGACCGGGGAGCTGTTTTTT,CASSELLKTGELFF
TRBD1,TRBV6-5,.,TRBJ2-7,TGTGCCAGCAGTTGGACCGGGACAGGGGCCTACGAGCAGTACTTC,CASSWTGTGAYEQYF
.,TRBV5-4,.,TRBJ2-2,TGTGCCAGCAGCTCCGGTAGGGGGATCCCCGGGGAGCTGTTTTTT,CASSSGRGIPGELFF
TRBD2,TRBV9,.,TRBJ2-5,TGTGCCAGCAGCCCCCAAGCGGGACGGTACCAAGAGACCCAGTACTTC,CASSPQAGRYQETQYF